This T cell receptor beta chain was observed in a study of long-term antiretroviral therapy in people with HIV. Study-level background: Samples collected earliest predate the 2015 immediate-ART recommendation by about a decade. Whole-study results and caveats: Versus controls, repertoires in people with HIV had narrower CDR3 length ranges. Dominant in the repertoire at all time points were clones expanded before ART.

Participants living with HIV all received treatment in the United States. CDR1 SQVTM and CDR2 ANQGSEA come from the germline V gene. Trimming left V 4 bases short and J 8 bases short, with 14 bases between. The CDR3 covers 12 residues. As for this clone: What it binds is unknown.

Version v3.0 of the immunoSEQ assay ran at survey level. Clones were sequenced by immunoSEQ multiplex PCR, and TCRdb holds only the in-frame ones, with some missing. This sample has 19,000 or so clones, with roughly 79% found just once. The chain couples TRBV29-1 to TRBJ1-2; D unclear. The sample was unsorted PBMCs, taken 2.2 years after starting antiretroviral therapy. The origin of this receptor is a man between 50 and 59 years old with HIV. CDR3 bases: TGCAGCGTTGGAAGCGGCAACCAGGGCTACACCTTC. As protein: CSVGSGNQGYTF.